The T cell receptor (beta chain) described here comes from a study of T cell changes during pregnancy in multiple sclerosis. TCRdb's table, derived via immunoSEQ multiplex PCR, lists solely in-frame clones and lacks some. This table has fewer than 130,000 clones, more than 85% appearing once. The V gene lost 7 bases and the J gene lost 2 bases, with 12 bases spanning the gap. This CDR3 has 14 amino acids. The germline V gene encodes CDR1 LGHNT and CDR2 FRNRAP. The sequences come from peripheral blood, collected after pregnancy. The TCR sequence derives from a female donor with multiple sclerosis, enrolled in a pregnancy study. The V and J genes are TRBV12-5 and TRBJ2-1; possibly TRBD1 for D (6 bases). CDR3 loop: CASAQGTTYNEQFF. CDR3 in DNA: TGTGCTAGTGCCCAAGGGACAACCTACAATGAGCAGTTCTTC.